The 7 T cell receptor beta chains below come from one sample, sequenced in a study of T-cell reconstitution after alpha-beta-depleted transplantation in children. As it was prepared, the TCRbeta library received unique molecular identifiers. TCRdb re-derived calls from the PCR reads in MiXCR, one entry per CDR3 protein. The table shows 250,000 to 300,000 distinct CDR3 sequences, with approximately 9.6% occurring only once. Source: PBMCs from the stem cell graft donor, taken from the stem cell graft. The source of these receptors is a human donor who donated a stem cell graft to a child with SCID.

The chain carries TRBV3-1 and TRBJ2-7, with 11 bases matching TRBD1. The CDR3 sequence is 15 residues long. Germline loops: CDR1 LGHDT, CDR2 YNNKEL (reference sequence). J lost 3 bases, V lost 4 bases, and 5 bases had no gene match. The CDR3 nucleotides are TGTGCCAGCAGCCCGGGACAGGGGGGGAACTACGAGCAGTACTTC. Residues: CASSPGQGGNYEQYF.

This clonotype has just a few counts. The chain employs TRBV9 and TRBJ1-2; TRBD1 aligns across 9 bases. V shed 4 bases and J 7 bases; nucleotides not matched to a gene: 8. This CDR3 contains 14 residues. CDR1 and CDR2 from the germline V gene are SGDLS and YYNGEE. CDR3 residues: CASSQRDRDPGYTF. The DNA for the CDR3 is TGTGCCAGCAGCCAGCGGGACAGGGACCCTGGCTACACCTTC.

Ten or more counts support this clonotype. This sequence joins TRBV6-5 and TRBJ1-2; D is ambiguous. The CDR3 loop spans 14 amino acids. Germline CDR1 reads MNHEY; CDR2 reads SVGAGI. V was cut by 6 bases and J by 4 bases, with 15 bases left in between. CDR3: CASRRSEEIYGYTF. CDR3 DNA sequence: TGTGCCAGCAGACGATCGGAGGAAATCTATGGCTACACCTTC.

This clonotype was seen more than once but under ten times. V and J are TRBV20-1 and TRBJ2-3; D perhaps matches TRBD2 (5 bases). V lost 6 bases and J 1 base, leaving 17 bases between the germline ends. The CDR3 length is 15 residues. Germline V gene data show CDR1 as DFQATT and CDR2 as SNEGSKA (reference sequence). CDR3 bases: TGCAGTGCAACGCCGGGGAGTTGGGGCACAGATACGCAGTATTTT. It is translated as CSATPGSWGTDTQYF.

V gene TRBV7-9 combines with J gene TRBJ1-2; 9 nucleotides agree with TRBD1. J was trimmed by 5 bases and V by 2 bases; bases with no gene match: 6. The CDR3 has 15 residues. Germline assignment: CDR1 SEHNR and CDR2 FQNEAQ (reference sequence). Here the CDR3 reads CASSLSGTGIYGYTF. DNA of the CDR3: TGTGCCAGCAGCTTATCCGGGACAGGGATATATGGCTACACCTTC.

This clonotype came up many times. This chain joins TRBV20-1 and TRBJ2-3; D possibly matches TRBD1 or TRBD2 (5 bases each). CDR1 is DFQATT and CDR2 is SNEGSKA in the germline V gene (reference sequence). Trimming shortened V by 0 bases and J by 0 bases, and 13 bases separated the two germline ends. CDR3 length: 16 amino acids. The CDR3 nucleotides are TGCAGTGCTAGAGATGCCGGGACGGTTAGCACAGATACGCAGTATTTT. Amino acids: CSARDAGTVSTDTQYF.

The chain joins TRBV4-1 to TRBJ1-3; no clear D gene. The CDR3 runs 15 residues. V was clipped by 3 bases and J by 0 bases, with 9 bases between them. Germline V gene data show CDR1 as MGHRA and CDR2 as YSYEKL. This chain's CDR3 is CASSQGQLSGNTIYF. CDR3 DNA sequence: TGCGCCAGCAGCCAGGGCCAACTCTCTGGAAACACCATATATTTT.